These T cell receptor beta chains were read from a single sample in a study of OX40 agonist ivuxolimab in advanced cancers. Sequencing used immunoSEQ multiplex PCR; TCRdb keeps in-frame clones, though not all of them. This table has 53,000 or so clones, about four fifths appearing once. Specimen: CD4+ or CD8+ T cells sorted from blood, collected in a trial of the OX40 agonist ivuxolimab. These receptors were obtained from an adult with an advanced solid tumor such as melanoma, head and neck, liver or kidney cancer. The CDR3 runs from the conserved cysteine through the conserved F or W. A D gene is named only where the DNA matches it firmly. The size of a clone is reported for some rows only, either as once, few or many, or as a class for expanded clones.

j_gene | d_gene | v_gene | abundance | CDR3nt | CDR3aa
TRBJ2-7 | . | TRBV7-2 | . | TGTGCCAGCAGCTCAACCTCCTACGAGCAGTACTTC | CASSSTSYEQYF
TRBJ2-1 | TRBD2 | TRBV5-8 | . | TGTGCCAGTCGACCTGGACTAGCGAGGAACAATGAGCAGTTCTTC | CASRPGLARNNEQFF
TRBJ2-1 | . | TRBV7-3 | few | TGTGCCAGCAGCTTTGGGGATTCCGGCTACAATGAGCAGTTCTTC | CASSFGDSGYNEQFF
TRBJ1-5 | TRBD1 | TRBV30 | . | TGTGCCTGGAGTAGGGGGGGACAGCCGTTATTGCCCCAGCATTTT | CAWSRGGQPLLPQHF
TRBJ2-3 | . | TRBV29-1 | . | TGCAGCGTCGGCGGGACAGATACGCAGTATTTT | CSVGGTDTQYF
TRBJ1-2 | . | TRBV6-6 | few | TGTGCCAGCAGTCCCCAGTCGAACTATGGCTACACCTTC | CASSPQSNYGYTF
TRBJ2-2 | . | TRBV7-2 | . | TGTGCCAGCAGCTTAGCGGCGACCGGGGAGCTGTTTTTT | CASSLAATGELFF
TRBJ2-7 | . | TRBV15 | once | TGTGCCACCAGCGCCAGCTCCTACGAGCAGTACTTC | CATSASSYEQYF
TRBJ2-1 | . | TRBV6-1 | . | TGTGCCAGCAGCGAGGGAATACCTAGCGCCTGGGAGCAGTTCTTC | CASSEGIPSAWEQFF
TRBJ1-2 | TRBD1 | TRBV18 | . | TGTGCCAGCTCGCGGGACAGGGGGGACTATGGCTACACCTTC | CASSRDRGDYGYTF
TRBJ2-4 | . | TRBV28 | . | TGTGCCAGCAGTTTAGATCGGGGAACCAAAAACATTCAGTACTTC | CASSLDRGTKNIQYF
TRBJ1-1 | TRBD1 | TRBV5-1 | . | TGCGCCAGCAGCCCGGGGACAGTTGGGGGGAACACTGAAGCTTTCTTT | CASSPGTVGGNTEAFF
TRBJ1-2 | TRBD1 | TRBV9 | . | TGTGCCAGCAGCGAAGTGACAGGGACGAATGGCTACACCTTC | CASSEVTGTNGYTF
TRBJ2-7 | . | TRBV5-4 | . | TGTGCCAGCAGCTTGCAAGGAGAGCAGTACTTC | CASSLQGEQYF
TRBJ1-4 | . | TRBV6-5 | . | TGTGCCAGCAGTGGCCGGGGGCAGACCCTAAGAAGACTGTTTTTT | CASSGRGQTLRRLFF
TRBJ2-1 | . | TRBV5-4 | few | TGTGCCAGCAGCTTGACGGGAGTGGATCGCGATGAGCAGTTCTTC | CASSLTGVDRDEQFF
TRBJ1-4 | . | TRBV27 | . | TGTGCCAGCAGTCCCAGAACTCTTTCAACTAATGAAAAACTGTTTTTT | CASSPRTLSTNEKLFF
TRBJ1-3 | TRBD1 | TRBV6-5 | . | TGTGCCAGCAGACGGGACAGCGTCTCTGGAAACACCATATATTTT | CASRRDSVSGNTIYF
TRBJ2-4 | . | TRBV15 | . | TGTGCCACCAGCAGATACGGGACGACGGAGGTTCAGTACTTC | CATSRYGTTEVQYF
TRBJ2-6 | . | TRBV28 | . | TGTGCCAGCAGTTTGGGAGCCGGGGCCAACGTCCTGACTTTC | CASSLGAGANVLTF
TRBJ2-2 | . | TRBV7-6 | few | TGTGCCAGCAGCTTAGCGGGACTTAACACCGGGGAGCTGTTTTTT | CASSLAGLNTGELFF
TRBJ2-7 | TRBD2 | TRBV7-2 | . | TGTGCCAGCAGCTTAAGCGGGAGGGGCTCCTACGAGCAGTACTTC | CASSLSGRGSYEQYF
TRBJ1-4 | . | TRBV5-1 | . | TGCGCCAGCAGCTTGGGGGCAGGGGCGACTGAAAAACTGTTTTTT | CASSLGAGATEKLFF
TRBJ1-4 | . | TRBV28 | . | TGTGCCAGCAGTTTACAGGGAATGGCTGAAAAACTGTTTTTT | CASSLQGMAEKLFF
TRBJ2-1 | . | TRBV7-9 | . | TGTGCCAGCAGCCCTGCTGGTCGGGGCTGGTGGTTCTTC | CASSPAGRGWWFF
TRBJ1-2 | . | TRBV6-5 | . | TGTGCCAGCAGTTACTCGGCAGGGGTAAACTATGGCTACACCTTC | CASSYSAGVNYGYTF
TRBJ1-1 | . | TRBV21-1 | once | TGTGCCAGCAGCAGTTGGGACAGCATGAACACTGAAGCTTTCTTT | CASSSWDSMNTEAFF
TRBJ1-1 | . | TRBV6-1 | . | TGTGCCAGCATTAACGGTCGGGACACTGAAGCTTTCTTT | CASINGRDTEAFF
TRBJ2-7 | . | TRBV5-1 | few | TGCGCCAGCAGCTTGGGGCTAGAGACCTACGAGCAGTACTTC | CASSLGLETYEQYF
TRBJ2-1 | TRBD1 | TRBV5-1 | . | TGCGCCAACCAATGTCGGGACAGGCGACGAACCTGCTTTTACAATGAGCAGTTCTTC | CANQCRDRRRTCFYNEQFF
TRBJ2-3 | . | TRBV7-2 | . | TGTGCCAGCAGTTTTGCTAAGGGATCGGGCACAGATACGCAGTATTTT | CASSFAKGSGTDTQYF